This T cell receptor (beta chain) was sequenced in a study of identical twins. TCRdb passed the 5' RACE reads through MiXCR, listing each CDR3 protein once. The sample consists of 280,000 or so distinct CDR3 sequences, about 8% of them appearing once. This clonotype occurred many times. This same sample was also taken into another study, of yellow fever vaccine responses in identical twins.

This receptor was identified in a woman aged 18-29 years in good health. Material for sequencing was memory (CD45RO+) T cells sorted from blood.

The DNA of the CDR3 is TGCAGTGCCCGAGACCCCTTGAGCAGGGGGAATCAGCCCCAGCATTTT. The encoded protein is CSARDPLSRGNQPQHF. The chain has TRBV20-1 and TRBJ1-5; 7 bases are a match to TRBD1. V was pared by 6 bases and J by 4 bases, with 15 bases of the junction left unmatched. Germline values: CDR1 DFQATT, CDR2 SNEGSKA (reference sequence). The CDR3 contains 16 residues.